This T cell receptor beta chain appears in the sequencing data of a study of T cells in Graves' hyperthyroidism and ophthalmopathy. The CDR3 is 16 amino acids. CDR1 SGHDN and CDR2 FVKESK come from the germline V gene. With 0 bases removed from V and 3 bases from J, the gap between germline ends came to 12 bases. Researchers amplified the TCR beta CDR3 regions from RNA transcripts. HTBI primers were used for first-round RT-PCR of the TCR CDR3. TCRdb independently ran MiXCR on the multiplex PCR reads; one entry per CDR3 protein. The repertoire holds 450,000 to 600,000 distinct CDR3 sequences, with about 14% as singletons. Diagnoses rested on clinical symptoms, serum thyroxine and TRAb, thyroid ultrasound and orbital computed tomography.

This chain uses TRBV14 with TRBJ2-1; TRBD2 is a possible D gene (5 bases). The receptor comes from a woman aged 40 to 50 with Graves' hyperthyroidism. The source material was blood. CDR3 amino acids: CASSQDMGSVYNEQFF. The CDR3 DNA reads as TGTGCCAGCAGCCAAGATATGGGTAGCGTCTACAATGAGCAGTTCTTC.